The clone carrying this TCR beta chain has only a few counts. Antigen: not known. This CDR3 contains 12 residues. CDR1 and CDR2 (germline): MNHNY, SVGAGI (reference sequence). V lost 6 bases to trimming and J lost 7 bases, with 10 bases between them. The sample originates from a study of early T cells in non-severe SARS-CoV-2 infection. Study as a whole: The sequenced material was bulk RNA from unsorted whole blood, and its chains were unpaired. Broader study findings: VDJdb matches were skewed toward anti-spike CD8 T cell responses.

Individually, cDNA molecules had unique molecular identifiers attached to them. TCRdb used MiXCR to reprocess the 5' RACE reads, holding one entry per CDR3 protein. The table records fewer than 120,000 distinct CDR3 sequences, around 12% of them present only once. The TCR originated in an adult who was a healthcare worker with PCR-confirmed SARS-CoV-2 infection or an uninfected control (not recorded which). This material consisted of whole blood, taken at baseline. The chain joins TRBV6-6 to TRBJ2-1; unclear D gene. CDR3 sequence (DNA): TGTGCCAGCAGAATTCAGGATAATGAGCAGTTCTTC. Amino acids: CASRIQDNEQFF.